This TCR beta chain was recovered during a study of T-cell memory formation after mild COVID-19. Across the whole study: Largely donor-specific TCR clusters were found.

This clonotype was counted a few times. V dropped 7 bases and J dropped 5; count of bases not matched to a gene: 9. Germline CDR1 reads MNHNY; CDR2 reads SVGAGI (reference sequence). The CDR3 is made up of 14 amino acids. TCRalpha and TCRbeta libraries used 5'RACE with constant-segment primers and UMIs. TCRdb ran MiXCR on the 5' RACE reads and lists one entry per CDR3 protein. The data contain 530,000 or so distinct CDR3 sequences, 15% to 20% of them seen just once; the ten biggest clones take up about 8.6%. The sample taken for sequencing was PBMCs or a T cell subset sorted from them (not recorded which). The receptor's source is an adult woman who had mild COVID-19 (a few samples of this study predate the infection). Cell type and time point are not known. The gene calls are TRBV6-6 and TRBJ1-1; 8 bases map to TRBD1. As DNA, the CDR3 is TGTGCCAGCAACGACCGACAGGGGAGAACTGAAGCTTTCTTT. Protein: CASNDRQGRTEAFF.